This passage covers 13 T cell receptor beta chains from one sample sequenced in a study of blood T cell repertoires in COVID-19. Using immunoSEQ multiplex PCR, the repertoire was profiled, and TCRdb retains in-frame clones only, with some absent. Of some 180,000 clones in the sample, 85% were seen once. The sample comprised peripheral blood. All receptors derive from a woman between 55 and 75 years old with acute or convalescent COVID-19.

V and J are TRBV10-2 and TRBJ1-1; unclear D gene. Trimming took off 6 bases at V and 9 bases at J, with 14 bases between the two ends. CDR1 is WSHSY and CDR2 is SAAADI in the germline V gene. The CDR3 length is 12 residues. The CDR3 protein is CASRSGVAQAFF. CDR3 sequence (DNA): TGCGCCAGCAGGTCGGGAGTTGCCCAAGCTTTCTTT.

The chain couples TRBV28 to TRBJ2-1, with TRBD2 identical over 11 bases. CDR3 length equals 16 residues. V lost 7 bases to trimming and J lost 2 bases; unmatched junction nucleotides: 7. Per the germline V gene, CDR1 is MDHEN and CDR2 is SYDVKM. The DNA of the CDR3 is TGTGCCAGCACCGTAGCGGGAGGGGCTCCCTACAATGAGCAGTTCTTC. It translates to CASTVAGGAPYNEQFF.

This chain connects TRBV30 to TRBJ2-7; the match to TRBD2 covers 9 bases. Germline CDR1 is GTSNPN and CDR2 is SVGIG (reference sequence). V shed 3 bases and J 4 bases; nucleotides not matched to a gene: 13. The length of the CDR3 is 16 residues. The DNA of the CDR3 is TGTGCCTGGAGCTCGGGACTAGCACCGAGAGGGTACGAGCAGTACTTC. Amino acids: CAWSSGLAPRGYEQYF.

The chain joins TRBV7-3 to TRBJ2-1, with D unresolved. Per germline, CDR1 SGHTA and CDR2 FQGTGA. The CDR3 covers 13 residues. V was clipped by 2 bases and J by 9 bases, with 11 bases between them. The CDR3 sequence is CASSLEVVGEQFF. For the CDR3, the DNA is TGTGCCAGCAGCTTAGAGGTAGTTGGTGAGCAGTTCTTC.

V and J are TRBV5-5 and TRBJ1-1; D gene unclear. The V end was cut by 4 bases, the J end by 0 bases, with 22 bases between. The CDR3 runs 18 residues. Germline CDR1 reads SGHKS; CDR2 reads YYEKEE (reference sequence). The CDR3 bases are TGTGCCAGCAGCGGCGAGATCGGGGTGAATTTTATGAACACTGAAGCTTTCTTT. This translates into CASSGEIGVNFMNTEAFF.

CDR3 bases: TGTGCCAGCAGCGTCAGGGACAGCAGTACTGAAGCTTTCTTT. Translation gives CASSVRDSSTEAFF. The chain has TRBV9 and TRBJ1-1; 7 bases are a match to TRBD1. Germline V lookup: CDR1 SGDLS, CDR2 YYNGEE. V lost 2 bases, J lost 5 bases, and 6 bases stayed unmatched. The CDR3 runs 14 residues.

The V and J genes are TRBV9 and TRBJ2-5; perhaps TRBD2 as D (6 bases). This CDR3 comprises 14 residues. CDR1 SGDLS and CDR2 YYNGEE come from the germline V gene. Trimming removed 6 bases from V and 3 bases from J, with 15 bases in between. CDR3 sequence reads: CASNLGTPKETQYF. In nucleotides, the CDR3 is TGTGCCAGCAACCTCGGGACTCCGAAAGAGACCCAGTACTTC.

The rearrangement joins TRBV9 to TRBJ1-1; possible D gene TRBD1, 6 bases. V lost 4 bases and J 1 base, leaving 11 bases between the germline ends. Germline V gene lookup returns CDR1 SGDLS and CDR2 YYNGEE. The CDR3 sequence is 14 residues long. CDR3 loop: CASSSGTSNTEAFF. The CDR3 nucleotides are TGTGCCAGCAGCTCTGGGACATCGAACACTGAAGCTTTCTTT. Together with reference TRBV9 and TRBJ1-1, the CDR3 gives the full variable domain: DSGVTQTPKHLITATGQRVTLRCSPRSGDLSVYWYQQSLDQGLQFLIQYYNGEERAKGNILERFSAQQFPDLHSELNLSSLELGDSALYFCASSSGTSNTEAFFGQGTRLTVV.

The chain employs TRBV18 and TRBJ2-2, with D maybe TRBD2 (6 bases). The CDR3 runs 19 residues. Germline lookup yields CDR1 KGHSH and CDR2 LQKENI. The V gene lost 2 bases and the J gene lost 3 bases, with 22 bases spanning the gap. This CDR3 reads CASSPLGLLAAGDTGELFF. CDR3 in DNA: TGTGCCAGCTCACCATTGGGCTTACTAGCTGCGGGCGACACCGGGGAGCTGTTTTTT.

This chain links TRBV19 with TRBJ1-4; a weak D match, TRBD1 (6 bases). Germline CDR1 and CDR2: LNHDA and SQIVND (reference sequence). This CDR3 spans 15 amino acids. Trimming shortened V by 5 bases and J by 8 bases, and 18 bases separated the two germline ends. The CDR3, as DNA: TGTGCCAGTAGTTCACGGACAGCCTCGACGGAAAAACTGTTTTTT. Translating gives CASSSRTASTEKLFF.

The chain uses TRBV6-1 and TRBJ2-7; tentative D call: TRBD2 (5 bases). Germline CDR1 is MNHNS and CDR2 is SASEGT. Trimming took off 0 bases at V and 3 bases at J, with 9 bases between the two ends. The CDR3 runs to 14 residues. CDR3 DNA sequence: TGTGCCAGCAGTGAAGCGGGAGTAGACTACGAGCAGTACGTC. It encodes CASSEAGVDYEQYV.

The CDR3 protein is CASSLDRGRNTEAFF. The CDR3 DNA sequence: TGTGCCAGCAGCCTTGACAGGGGGCGGAACACTGAAGCTTTCTTT. The chain has TRBV5-4 and TRBJ1-1, with TRBD1 identical over 10 bases. The V and J ends lost 4 bases and 1 base, in that order; junction bases with no gene match: 4. This CDR3 contains 15 residues. Germline V lookup: CDR1 SGHNT, CDR2 YYREEE (reference sequence).

This sequence joins TRBV9 and TRBJ2-1, with D unresolved. The CDR3 spans 16 residues. CDR1 is SGDLS, CDR2 YYNGEE, per germline. V gave up 0 bases and J gave up 1 base, with 11 bases separating them. The CDR3 protein is CASSVATVPSYNEQFF. The DNA for the CDR3 is TGTGCCAGCAGCGTAGCTACGGTACCATCCTACAATGAGCAGTTCTTC.